This TCR beta chain was recovered during a study of cytomegalovirus exposure and HLA in healthy donors. General observations from the study: A later analysis associated 15,000 or so TCR beta sequences with HLA alleles at a 0.05 false discovery rate. Presence/absence analysis assumed near-uniform sequencing depth across donors. In an earlier analysis, most TCR beta V segments were productive about 87% or about 30% of the time.

V was clipped by 0 bases and J by 7 bases; unmatched bases: 10. There are 17 residues in the CDR3. Germline lookup yields CDR1 MGHRA and CDR2 YSYEKL. In its sample, this clone was seen a few times. What it recognizes is unknown. This PCR relied on a set of 60 Vbeta primers and 13 Jbeta primers. Authors' analysis steps: Later, an analysis found 75 million to 100 million unique TCR beta chains, and 8.5 million to 14 million of these were shared. Assay used: immunoSEQ multiplex PCR; TCRdb lists only in-frame clones, some missing. That table supplies the V and J calls and clone size; D and trimming were determined from the DNA. The table has approximately 300,000 clones, about 83% seen once; the top ten hold more than 1.5%.

The TCR sequence derives from a woman in her thirties or forties in good health and CMV-seropositive. The rearrangement uses TRBV4-1 and TRBJ2-7; 12 bases are a match to TRBD1. The material sequenced was PBMCs. The CDR3 loop reads CASSQELLGQGAGEQYF. The CDR3 DNA reads TGCGCCAGCAGCCAAGAATTGCTGGGACAGGGGGCGGGTGAGCAGTACTTC.